Described below is a single T cell receptor beta chain sequence and its context. As handled by the study authors: Quantification of nucleated cells was approximated via reference gene primer amplification. Sequencing was performed with immunoSEQ multiplex PCR; in TCRdb, only in-frame clones are kept and a portion is missing. D and trimming come from the DNA, and the V and J calls and clone size come from that table. The data show roughly 400,000 clones, about 87% seen once. The CDR3 covers 16 residues. From germline, CDR1 is SEHNR and CDR2 FQNEAQ (reference sequence). Germline trimming cut 5 bases from V and 2 bases from J; bases unmatched to any gene: 9. In terms of age and location, participants ranged from about 18 to 90 years and lived in under 30 US areas. This sample was included in a study of blood T cell repertoires in COVID-19. Across the whole study: T cells, B-cell-depleted T cells, or PBMCs provided the cDNA or gDNA that served as material.

The V gene is TRBV7-9, the J gene TRBJ1-3; 7 bases line up with TRBD1. The receptor's source is a woman between 50 and 59 years old who had recovered from COVID-19. Sequenced sample: PBMCs or T cells enriched from blood (not recorded which). The CDR3 sequence: CASSRTGTAAGNTIYF. The DNA for the CDR3 is TGTGCCAGCAGCCGAACCGGGACAGCAGCTGGAAACACCATATATTTT.